A single T cell receptor (beta chain) is shown here with its context. Its antigen is unidentified. Vbeta (60) and Jbeta (13) primers were used in the PCR. TCRdb's copy holds only in-frame clones and misses some; the assay was immunoSEQ multiplex PCR. The data hold around 160,000 clones, with 60% to 85% observed a single time. The data stem from a study of cytomegalovirus exposure and HLA in healthy donors. At the level of the study: The study placed about 86% of its roughly 430 genotyped donors in the Caucasian-associated ancestry cluster. Overall study findings and caveats: Productive status was seen about 87% or about 30% of the time for most TCR beta V segments in an earlier analysis. Later on, an analysis found that several of the most significant clusters appeared to be linked to common viral pathogens, which included parvovirus B19.

Donors in the study were healthy people who gave bone marrow. The source material was PBMCs. The clonotype was recovered from a man between 45 and 60 years old in good health and CMV-seropositive.

CDR3 residues: CASSNRGQPQHF. CDR3 nucleotide sequence: TGTGCCAGCAGTAACAGGGGGCAGCCCCAGCATTTT. V gene TRBV27 combines with J gene TRBJ1-5, with 8 positions matching TRBD1. The CDR3 is made up of 12 amino acids. Germline V gene sequence: CDR1 MNHEY, CDR2 SMNVEV (reference sequence). The trim removed 5 bases at V and 7 bases at J, leaving 1 base unmatched.